Listed below are T cell receptor beta chains from one sample, sequenced in a study of blood T cell repertoires in COVID-19. Measured with immunoSEQ multiplex PCR; TCRdb has only the in-frame clones, and not every one. The table has approximately 670,000 clones, 90% seen once. Sequencing was done on a sample of peripheral blood. The receptors derive from a woman aged 18-35 years with acute or convalescent COVID-19. Each CDR3 is given with its conserved first and last residue. D genes are given only for firm matches. Some rows mark clone size as missing; the rest say once, few, many or name a class of expanded clone.

J: TRBJ2-1
D: -
size: -
V: TRBV29-1
length: 12
DNA: TGCAGCGTCGAAAAGGGGTCTGGTGAGCAGTTCTTC
CDR3: CSVEKGSGEQFF

J: TRBJ1-1
D: TRBD1
size: -
V: TRBV2
length: 13
DNA: TGTGCCAGCAGTCGACAGGGGTCGCCGGAAGCTTTCTTT
CDR3: CASSRQGSPEAFF

J: TRBJ1-2
D: -
size: -
V: TRBV29-1
length: 11
DNA: TGCAGCGCCCTGGAGGGGTATGGCTACACCTTC
CDR3: CSALEGYGYTF

J: TRBJ1-1
D: -
size: -
V: TRBV7-9
length: 15
DNA: TGTGCCAGCAGCTTTCTCGTAGGGAGGAACACTGAAGCTTTCTTT
CDR3: CASSFLVGRNTEAFF

J: TRBJ2-2
D: TRBD2
size: -
V: TRBV5-6
length: 16
DNA: TGTGCCAGCAGCCGTCTAGCGGGGGAGTACACCGGGGAGCTGTTTTTT
CDR3: CASSRLAGEYTGELFF

J: TRBJ1-2
D: -
size: -
V: TRBV20-1
length: 11
DNA: TGCAGTGCTCCAGGAAACTATGGCTACACCTTC
CDR3: CSAPGNYGYTF

J: TRBJ2-6
D: -
size: -
V: TRBV3-1/TRBV3-2
length: 13
DNA: TGTGCCAGCGACAAGTCTGGGGCCAACGTCCTGACTTTC
CDR3: CASDKSGANVLTF

J: TRBJ1-2
D: -
size: -
V: TRBV9
length: 14
DNA: TGTGCCAGTGGGGGGGCCCTAGGCTCCGGGGGCTACACCTTC
CDR3: CASGGALGSGGYTF

J: TRBJ2-1
D: TRBD2
size: -
V: TRBV7-3
length: 14
DNA: TGTGCCAGCGGACTAGCGGGGGGTGCCTATGAGCAGTTCTTC
CDR3: CASGLAGGAYEQFF

J: TRBJ1-6
D: TRBD1
size: few
V: TRBV7-9
length: 15
DNA: TGTGCCAGCAGCTTGGGGGACAGGGTGGGATCACCCCTCCACTTT
CDR3: CASSLGDRVGSPLHF

J: TRBJ1-3
D: TRBD1
size: once
V: TRBV19
length: 17
DNA: TGTGCCAGTGCCTTAACCGGGACAGGTAGATCTGGAAACACCATATATTTT
CDR3: CASALTGTGRSGNTIYF

J: TRBJ2-7
D: -
size: -
V: TRBV4-3
length: 14
DNA: TGCGCCAGCAGCCAAGATTTCGGTTCCTACGAGCAGTACTTC
CDR3: CASSQDFGSYEQYF

J: TRBJ1-1
D: -
size: -
V: TRBV11-2
length: 17
DNA: TGTGCCAGCAGCCCAACAGAAGACGAACCGATGAACACTGAAGCTTTCTTT
CDR3: CASSPTEDEPMNTEAFF

J: TRBJ1-2
D: -
size: -
V: TRBV9
length: 13
DNA: TGTGCCAGCAGCGTAGCGGGTAACTATGGCTACACCTTC
CDR3: CASSVAGNYGYTF

J: TRBJ1-1
D: -
size: -
V: TRBV6-5
length: 14
DNA: TGTGCCAGCAGTTACTCGATAGTGAACACTGAAGCTTTCTTT
CDR3: CASSYSIVNTEAFF

J: TRBJ1-1
D: -
size: -
V: TRBV19
length: 13
DNA: TGTGCCAGTAGTATAGCGAGGGACACTGAAGCTTTCTTT
CDR3: CASSIARDTEAFF

J: TRBJ1-1
D: -
size: -
V: TRBV12-5
length: 14
DNA: TGTGCTAGTGGTTTGGTACCTCAGGGGACTGAAGCTTTCTTT
CDR3: CASGLVPQGTEAFF

J: TRBJ1-2
D: TRBD1
size: -
V: TRBV13
length: 15
DNA: TGTGCCAGCACCCCCGACAGGGGGCTTAACTATGGCTACACCTTC
CDR3: CASTPDRGLNYGYTF

J: TRBJ1-1
D: -
size: -
V: TRBV6-4
length: 14
DNA: TGTGCCAGCAGTAGACAGTGGGGAAGCACTGAAGCTTTCTTT
CDR3: CASSRQWGSTEAFF

J: TRBJ1-1
D: -
size: -
V: TRBV4-1
length: 14
DNA: TGCGCCAGCAGCCGAACGGTCGTCGCGACTGAAGCTTTCTTT
CDR3: CASSRTVVATEAFF

J: TRBJ1-1
D: -
size: -
V: TRBV6-6
length: 13
DNA: TGTGCCAGCAGCCTCCCTGGCAGCGCTGAAGCTTTCTTT
CDR3: CASSLPGSAEAFF

J: TRBJ1-2
D: -
size: -
V: TRBV12-3/TRBV12-4
length: 13
DNA: TGTGCCAGCAGTCCAGGGTCCAACTATGGCTACACCTTC
CDR3: CASSPGSNYGYTF

J: TRBJ2-7
D: TRBD2
size: -
V: TRBV9
length: 16
DNA: TGTGCCAGCGGTGCTGAAGGTGGAGCGGGGGGGCTTGAGCAGTACTTC
CDR3: CASGAEGGAGGLEQYF

J: TRBJ1-5
D: -
size: -
V: TRBV28
length: 12
DNA: TGTGCCGCCCGGGTGGCGGATCAGCCCCAGCATTTT
CDR3: CAARVADQPQHF

J: TRBJ1-5
D: TRBD1
size: -
V: TRBV10-1
length: 15
DNA: TGCGCCAGCATTAAAACAGGGGGATGGGATCAGCCCCAGCATTTT
CDR3: CASIKTGGWDQPQHF

J: TRBJ1-2
D: TRBD1
size: -
V: TRBV4-1
length: 16
DNA: TGCGCCACCAGCCAATCTAGGGGGCGAGCTAACTATGGCTACACCTTC
CDR3: CATSQSRGRANYGYTF

J: TRBJ1-1
D: TRBD1
size: few
V: TRBV19
length: 15
DNA: TGTGCCAGTAGTGCCGTGGACAGGGTGAACACTGAAGCTTTCTTT
CDR3: CASSAVDRVNTEAFF

J: TRBJ2-1
D: -
size: -
V: TRBV4-2
length: 15
DNA: TGTGCCTCTTGGGCGGGGTTAAGCGACTCCCATGAGCAGTTCTTC
CDR3: CASWAGLSDSHEQFF

J: TRBJ2-7
D: -
size: -
V: TRBV30
length: 14
DNA: TGTGCCTGGAGTGAGGCTGGGGGGAATAGCGAGCAGTACTTC
CDR3: CAWSEAGGNSEQYF

J: TRBJ1-2
D: -
size: -
V: TRBV3-1/TRBV3-2
length: 13
DNA: TGTGCCAGCAGCCACCCAGGGTTATATGGCTACACCTTC
CDR3: CASSHPGLYGYTF

J: TRBJ2-7
D: TRBD1
size: once
V: TRBV7-2
length: 16
DNA: TGTGCCAGCAGCTCAACTGCCGGGACAGGGGCCTACGAGCAGTACTTC
CDR3: CASSSTAGTGAYEQYF

J: TRBJ1-1
D: -
size: -
V: TRBV19
length: 13
DNA: TGTGCCAGTAATACAGGGTGGAACACTGAAGCTTTCTTT
CDR3: CASNTGWNTEAFF

J: TRBJ1-1
D: TRBD1
size: -
V: TRBV4-1
length: 15
DNA: TGCGCCAGCAGCCAAGCCGGGACAGGGCGAACTGAAGCTTTCTTT
CDR3: CASSQAGTGRTEAFF

J: TRBJ1-1
D: -
size: -
V: TRBV7-9
length: 13
DNA: TGTGCCAGCAGCTTAGACCTTATGGGGGCGATATTCTTT
CDR3: CASSLDLMGAIFF

J: TRBJ2-7
D: -
size: -
V: TRBV11-3
length: 17
DNA: TGTGCCAGCAGCTTAGAAAGGGGCGGGAAGAGCTCCTACGAGCAGTACTTC
CDR3: CASSLERGGKSSYEQYF

J: TRBJ1-1
D: -
size: once
V: TRBV5-4
length: 13
DNA: TGTGCCAGCAGCTTGGCGGGGAACAGTGAAGCTTTCTTT
CDR3: CASSLAGNSEAFF

J: TRBJ1-1
D: TRBD1
size: -
V: TRBV27
length: 14
DNA: TGTGCCAGCAGTCCCACAGGGGTGAACACTGAAGCTTTCTTT
CDR3: CASSPTGVNTEAFF

J: TRBJ2-7
D: TRBD2
size: -
V: TRBV9
length: 17
DNA: TGTGCCAGCAGTATAACGGCCCCGGGACTACTCCCCTACGAGCAGTACTTC
CDR3: CASSITAPGLLPYEQYF

J: TRBJ1-2
D: -
size: -
V: TRBV5-1
length: 13
DNA: TGCGCCAGCAGCTTTGACAGTTACTATGGCTACACCTTC
CDR3: CASSFDSYYGYTF

J: TRBJ1-1
D: -
size: -
V: TRBV13
length: 14
DNA: TGTGCCAGCAGCTTAGGGCGGGGGTCCGCTGAAGCTTTCTTT
CDR3: CASSLGRGSAEAFF

J: TRBJ2-1
D: -
size: -
V: TRBV4-3
length: 14
DNA: TGCGCCAGCAGCCAAGATGCAGCCTACAATGAGCAGTTCTTC
CDR3: CASSQDAAYNEQFF

J: TRBJ2-7
D: -
size: -
V: TRBV4-1
length: 13
DNA: TGCGCCAGCAGCCAAACAGGGTGGTACGAGCAGTACTTC
CDR3: CASSQTGWYEQYF

J: TRBJ1-1
D: -
size: -
V: TRBV5-4
length: 15
DNA: TGTGCCAGCAGCCAGCTGGGACACTCGAACACTGAAGCTTTCTTT
CDR3: CASSQLGHSNTEAFF

J: TRBJ2-2
D: TRBD2
size: -
V: TRBV24-1
length: 16
DNA: TGTGCCACCAGTGATTTTACTAGCGGGCGTACCGGGGAGCTGTTTTTT
CDR3: CATSDFTSGRTGELFF

J: TRBJ1-1
D: -
size: -
V: TRBV13
length: 16
DNA: TGTGCCAGCAGTCTGCTGGGCGGACTAGCTGTGGGTGAAGCTTTCTTT
CDR3: CASSLLGGLAVGEAFF

J: TRBJ1-1
D: -
size: -
V: TRBV2
length: 14
DNA: TGTGCCAGCAGTGAAGCAGGGAGGAGGACTGAAGCTTTCTTT
CDR3: CASSEAGRRTEAFF

J: TRBJ1-4
D: -
size: -
V: TRBV19
length: 17
DNA: TGTGCCAGTAGGTCGGGCCGTTTGGTGGGGCTGGGTGAAAAACTGTTTTTT
CDR3: CASRSGRLVGLGEKLFF

J: TRBJ1-6
D: TRBD1
size: -
V: TRBV9
length: 15
DNA: TGTGCCAGCAGTGAGACAGGGGGCGACGGTTCACCCCTCCACTTT
CDR3: CASSETGGDGSPLHF

J: TRBJ1-1
D: -
size: -
V: TRBV5-1
length: 14
DNA: TGCGCCAGCAGCTTGGGGGCAGGCCGGGAGGAAGCTTTCTTT
CDR3: CASSLGAGREEAFF

J: TRBJ2-7
D: -
size: -
V: TRBV18
length: 13
DNA: TGTGCCAGCTCACCAGGGACTTCCTACGAGCAGTACTTC
CDR3: CASSPGTSYEQYF

J: TRBJ1-5
D: TRBD1
size: -
V: TRBV18
length: 16
DNA: TGTGCCAGCTCACGTACCGCAGGGGGATTCAATCAGCCCCAGCATTTT
CDR3: CASSRTAGGFNQPQHF

J: TRBJ1-2
D: TRBD1
size: -
V: TRBV5-4
length: 16
DNA: TGTGCCAGCAGCTCACCACTCATACAGGGGGCGGGTGGCTACACCTTC
CDR3: CASSSPLIQGAGGYTF

J: TRBJ2-7
D: -
size: -
V: TRBV9
length: 14
DNA: TGTGCCAGCACTCGGGGGGCCCTCCCTGGCGAGCAGTACTTC
CDR3: CASTRGALPGEQYF

J: TRBJ1-1
D: -
size: once
V: TRBV19
length: 15
DNA: TGTGCCAGTAGTATATCAGAAATCATGAACACTGAAGCTTTCTTT
CDR3: CASSISEIMNTEAFF

J: TRBJ2-7
D: -
size: -
V: TRBV18
length: 11
DNA: TGTGCCAGCTCACGGGGGGACGGGCAGTACTTC
CDR3: CASSRGDGQYF

J: TRBJ2-1
D: -
size: -
V: TRBV11-2
length: 15
DNA: TGTGCCAGCAGCTTAGGGGTTCAGGGGTCGAATGAGCAGTTCTTC
CDR3: CASSLGVQGSNEQFF

J: TRBJ1-1
D: -
size: -
V: TRBV28
length: 13
DNA: TGTGCCAGCAGGGCGCCGGGGAACACTGAAGCTTTCTTT
CDR3: CASRAPGNTEAFF

J: TRBJ1-6
D: -
size: -
V: TRBV6-5
length: 16
DNA: TGTGCCAGCAGTTACCGCCAGGGGTCCTATAATTCACCCCTCCACTTT
CDR3: CASSYRQGSYNSPLHF